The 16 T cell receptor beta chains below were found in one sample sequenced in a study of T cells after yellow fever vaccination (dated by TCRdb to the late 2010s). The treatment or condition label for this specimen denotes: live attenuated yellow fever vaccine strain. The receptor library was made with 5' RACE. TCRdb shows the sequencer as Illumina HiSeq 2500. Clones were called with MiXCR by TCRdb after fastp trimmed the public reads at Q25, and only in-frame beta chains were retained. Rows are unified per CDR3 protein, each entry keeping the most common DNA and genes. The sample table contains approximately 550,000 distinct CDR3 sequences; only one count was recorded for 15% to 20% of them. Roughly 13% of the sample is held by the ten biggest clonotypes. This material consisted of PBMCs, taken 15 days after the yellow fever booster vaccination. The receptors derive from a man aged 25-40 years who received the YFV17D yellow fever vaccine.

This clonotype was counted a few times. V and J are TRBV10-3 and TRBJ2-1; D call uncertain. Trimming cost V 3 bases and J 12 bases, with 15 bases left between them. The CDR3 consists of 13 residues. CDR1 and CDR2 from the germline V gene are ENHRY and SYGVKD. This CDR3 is CAISDFGSDGQFF. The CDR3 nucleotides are TGTGCCATCAGTGATTTTGGATCGGATGGGCAGTTCTTC.

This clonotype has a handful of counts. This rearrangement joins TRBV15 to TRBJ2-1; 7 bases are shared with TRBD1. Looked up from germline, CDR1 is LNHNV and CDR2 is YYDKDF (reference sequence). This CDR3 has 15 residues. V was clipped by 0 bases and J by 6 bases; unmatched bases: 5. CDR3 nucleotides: TGTGCCACCAGCAGAGATGGGACAGACATCAATGAGCAGTTCTTC. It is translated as CATSRDGTDINEQFF.

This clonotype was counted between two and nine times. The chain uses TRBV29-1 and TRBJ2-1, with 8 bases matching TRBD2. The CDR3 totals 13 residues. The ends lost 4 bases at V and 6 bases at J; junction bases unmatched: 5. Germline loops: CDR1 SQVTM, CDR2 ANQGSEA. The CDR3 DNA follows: TGCAGCGTTGGCGCTAGCGGGCTCAATGAGCAGTTCTTC. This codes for CSVGASGLNEQFF.

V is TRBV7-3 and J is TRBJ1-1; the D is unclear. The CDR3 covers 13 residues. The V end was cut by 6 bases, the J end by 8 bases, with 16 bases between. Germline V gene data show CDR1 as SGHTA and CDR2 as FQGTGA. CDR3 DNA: TGTGCCAGCAGTGGTCAGACCCTGAGGGAAGCTTTCTTT. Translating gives CASSGQTLREAFF.

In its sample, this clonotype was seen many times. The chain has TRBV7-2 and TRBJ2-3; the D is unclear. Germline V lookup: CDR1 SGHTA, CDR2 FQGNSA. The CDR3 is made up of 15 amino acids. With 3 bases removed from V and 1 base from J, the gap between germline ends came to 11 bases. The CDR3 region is CASSFGNGRTDTQYF. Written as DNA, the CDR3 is TGTGCCAGCAGCTTCGGTAACGGCCGCACAGATACGCAGTATTTT.

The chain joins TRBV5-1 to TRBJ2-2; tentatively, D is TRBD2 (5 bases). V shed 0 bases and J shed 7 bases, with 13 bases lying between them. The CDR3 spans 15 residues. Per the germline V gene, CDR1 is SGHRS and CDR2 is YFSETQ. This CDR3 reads CASSLDPRVYGELFF. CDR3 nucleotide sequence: TGCGCCAGCAGCTTGGACCCGAGGGTTTACGGGGAGCTGTTTTTT.

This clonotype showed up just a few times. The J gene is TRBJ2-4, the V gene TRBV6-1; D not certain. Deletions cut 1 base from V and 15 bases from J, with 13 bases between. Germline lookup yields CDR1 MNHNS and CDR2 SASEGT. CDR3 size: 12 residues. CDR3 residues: CASSEGTYQPYF. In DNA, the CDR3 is TGTGCCAGCAGTGAAGGGACCTATCAACCGTACTTC.

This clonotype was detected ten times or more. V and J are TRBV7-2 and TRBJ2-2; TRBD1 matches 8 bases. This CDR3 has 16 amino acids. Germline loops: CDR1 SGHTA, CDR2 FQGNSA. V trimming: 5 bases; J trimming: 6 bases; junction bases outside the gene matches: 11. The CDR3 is CASSRKTGDSPGELFF. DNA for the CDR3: TGTGCCAGCAGCCGTAAGACAGGGGATTCCCCCGGGGAGCTGTTTTTT. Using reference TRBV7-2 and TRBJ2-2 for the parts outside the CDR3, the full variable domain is GAGVSQSPSNKVTEKGKDVELRCDPISGHTALYWYRQSLGQGLEFLIYFQGNSAPDKSGLPSDRFSAERTGGSVSTLTIQRTQQEDSAVYLCASSRKTGDSPGELFFGEGSRLTVL.

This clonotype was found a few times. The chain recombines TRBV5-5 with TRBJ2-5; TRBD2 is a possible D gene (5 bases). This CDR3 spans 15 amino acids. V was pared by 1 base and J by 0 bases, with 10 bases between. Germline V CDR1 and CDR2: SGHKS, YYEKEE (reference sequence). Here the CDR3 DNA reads TGTGCCAGCAGCTTGAGCGGCTCGTACCAAGAGACCCAGTACTTC. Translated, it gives CASSLSGSYQETQYF.

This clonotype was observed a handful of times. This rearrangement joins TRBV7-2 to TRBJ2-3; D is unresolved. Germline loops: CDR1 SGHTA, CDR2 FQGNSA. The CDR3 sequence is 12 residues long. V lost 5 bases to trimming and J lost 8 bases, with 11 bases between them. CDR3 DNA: TGTGCCAGCAGCCTGGCTGGGTCTACGCAGTATTTT. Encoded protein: CASSLAGSTQYF.

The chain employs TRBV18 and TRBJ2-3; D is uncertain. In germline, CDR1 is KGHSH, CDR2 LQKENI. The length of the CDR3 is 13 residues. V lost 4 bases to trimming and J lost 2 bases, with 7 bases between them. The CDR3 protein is CASSRHHTDTQYF. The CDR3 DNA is TGTGCCAGCTCACGGCACCACACAGATACGCAGTATTTT. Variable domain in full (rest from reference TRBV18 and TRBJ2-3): NAGVMQNPRHLVRRRGQEARLRCSPMKGHSHVYWYRQLPEEGLKFMVYLQKENIIDESGMPKERFSAEFPKEGPSILRIQQVVRGDSAAYFCASSRHHTDTQYFGPGTRLTVL.

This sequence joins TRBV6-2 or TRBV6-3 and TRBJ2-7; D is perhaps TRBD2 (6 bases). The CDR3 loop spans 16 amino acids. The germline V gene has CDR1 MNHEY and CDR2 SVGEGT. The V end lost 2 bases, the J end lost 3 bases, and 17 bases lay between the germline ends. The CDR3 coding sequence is TGTGCCAGCAGTTACCCAGGCGGGACGTCTCTCTACGAGCAGTACTTC. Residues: CASSYPGGTSLYEQYF.

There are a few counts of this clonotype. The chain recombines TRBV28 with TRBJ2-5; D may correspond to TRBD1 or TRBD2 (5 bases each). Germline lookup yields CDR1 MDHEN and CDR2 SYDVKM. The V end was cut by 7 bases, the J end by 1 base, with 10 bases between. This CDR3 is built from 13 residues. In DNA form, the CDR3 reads TGTGCCAGCACCCGGGACCGCCAAGAGACCCAGTACTTC. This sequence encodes CASTRDRQETQYF. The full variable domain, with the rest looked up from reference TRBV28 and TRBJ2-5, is DVKVTQSSRYLVKRTGEKVFLECVQDMDHENMFWYRQDPGLGLRLIYFSYDVKMKEKGDIPEGYSVSREKKERFSLILESASTNQTSMYLCASTRDRQETQYFGPGTRLLVL.

CDR3 protein: CATSIHRTEAFF. The CDR3, as DNA: TGTGCCACCAGCATCCACAGGACTGAAGCTTTCTTT. The chain couples TRBV15 to TRBJ1-1; TRBD1 might be the D (5 bases). Trimming took 4 bases from V and 5 from J, leaving 8 bases between them. Germline CDR1 reads LNHNV; CDR2 reads YYDKDF (reference sequence). This CDR3 comprises 12 residues.

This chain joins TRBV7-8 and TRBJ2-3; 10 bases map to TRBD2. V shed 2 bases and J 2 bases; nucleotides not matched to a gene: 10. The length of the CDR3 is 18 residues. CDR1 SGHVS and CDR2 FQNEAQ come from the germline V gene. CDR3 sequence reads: CASSLSPRTSGFTDTQYF. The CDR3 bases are TGTGCCAGCAGCTTAAGTCCCCGGACTAGCGGTTTCACAGATACGCAGTATTTT.

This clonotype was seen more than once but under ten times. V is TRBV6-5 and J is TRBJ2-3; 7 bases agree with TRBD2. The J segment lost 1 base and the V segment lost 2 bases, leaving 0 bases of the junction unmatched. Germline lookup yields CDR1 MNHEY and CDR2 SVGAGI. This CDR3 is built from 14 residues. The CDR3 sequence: CASSYTSGTDTQYF. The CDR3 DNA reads TGTGCCAGCAGTTACACTAGCGGCACAGATACGCAGTATTTT.